The present TCR beta chain was sequenced within a study of T cells in localized non-small cell lung cancer (dated by TCRdb to the early 2020s). Describing the broader study: The study analyzed T cell repertoires of under 250 early-stage NSCLC patients, comparing tumors and uninvolved tumor-adjacent lungs. The cohort was made up of approximately 250 treatment-naive NSCLC patients whose localized lung tumors had been resected. NSCLC patients had a mean age of around 66 years, and more than 120 were male and 85 to 110 female. Beyond this particular receptor, the publication reports: Uninvolved tumor-adjacent lung showed the highest T cell clonality, higher than tumor, which suggests more focused antigenic responses in the uninvolved tumor-adjacent lung. Multi-region tumor sequencing was not performed, so intratumor heterogeneity could not be excluded. Higher blood T cell density associated with longer overall survival, while higher adjacent-lung clonality associated with shorter survival. Of the top 100 tumor clones, a median of 57 were detected in paired uninvolved adjacent lung; approximately 30 were also among that lung's top 100. Because the study design was exploratory, TCR variables were selected using unadjusted p-values without false-discovery rate correction.

This clone was observed a single time. The antigen this receptor binds is unknown. One base away there is no much larger clone; base qualities are not given. The immunoSEQ Assay was used to sequence TCR beta CDR3 regions from DNA. Per the original workflow: T cell density was computed as TCR beta template counts normalized to usable DNA estimated by amplifying housekeeping genes. The preseqR package was used to estimate richness by extrapolating to 400,000 templates for PBMC samples and to 120,000 templates for tissue samples. Clonality was calculated as one minus Pielou's evenness. To identify tissue-enriched TCRs, differential abundance testing was run on productive amino-acid clonotypes with a minimum total count of 5 and an alpha of 0.1. Repertoire overlap between compartments was quantified with the Jaccard Index and Morisita Overlap Index. GLIPH grouped TCR beta CDR3s together with public tetramer-defined viral CDR3s, and a viral motif had to include at least three viral sequences and show V-gene enrichment. The clones in this table, taken by TCRdb from immuneACCESS, are in-frame only. Not every clone is retained; where verified, under half of the shortfall comes from an unresolved V gene, and the cause of the rest is unknown. D and trimming were read from the DNA, whereas the V and J calls and clone size are those reported in that table. In all, the sample holds 72,000 or so clones, and approximately 87% of those were seen once. 21% of the sample goes to the ten largest clones.

At diagnosis, tumor, uninvolved tumor-adjacent lung and peripheral blood were collected and then preserved as a mix of FFPE and fresh-frozen material. Blood samples were analyzed as peripheral blood mononuclear cells for TCR repertoire profiling. The receptor was isolated from a male donor at least 60 years old with stage III squamous cell lung carcinoma. The sequencing here drew on peripheral blood, taken before any cancer treatment.

The nucleotide sequence is TGTGCCACCCGACAGGAGTCCTACAATGAGCAGTTCTTC. This encodes CATRQESYNEQFF. Recombination joined TRBV7-9 with TRBJ2-1, with TRBD1 as a weak D call on 6 bases. The CDR1 and CDR2 encoded by the germline V gene (reference sequence) are SEHNR and FQNEAQ. The V end loses 10 bases and the J end loses 1 base, and a stretch of 11 bases separates them. The CDR3 covers 13 residues, taking in both the cysteine and the phenylalanine. The read is trimmed to its CDR3 DNA, 39 bases read in frame from base 1.